The sequence of this T cell receptor beta chain was determined in a study of blood T cell repertoires in COVID-19. The count of this clone is one. Germline trimming cut 4 bases from V and 5 bases from J; bases unmatched to any gene: 4. CDR1 and CDR2 from the germline V gene are LNHDA and SQIVND (reference sequence). This CDR3 is 14 amino acids long. Assay: immunoSEQ multiplex PCR; the TCRdb copy retains only in-frame clones and omits some. The repertoire has some 83,000 clones, roughly 87% of them found once; the top ten carry roughly 11%. The sample consisted of peripheral blood. The V gene is TRBV19, the J gene TRBJ1-5; 8 bases are shared with TRBD1. The origin of this receptor is a man between 50 and 59 years old with acute or convalescent COVID-19. The chain's CDR3 is CASSTTGGDQPQHF. The CDR3 bases are TGTGCCAGTAGTACCACAGGGGGTGATCAGCCCCAGCATTTT.